Only a few counts were recorded for the clone carrying this TCR beta chain. The target antigen is unknown. TCRdb's table, derived via immunoSEQ multiplex PCR, lists solely in-frame clones and lacks some. The data show tens of thousands of clones, with about 85% seen just once and approximately 15% held by the top ten. This entry is derived from a study of identifying expanded T cells in peripheral blood. Study-level points and caveats: Approximately 2-week clone count variance significantly increased as total template count grew. Approximately 1.1 clones differed between technical replicates, versus about 17 and 20 over time.

Germline V lookup: CDR1 PRHDT, CDR2 FYEKMQ (reference sequence). The CDR3 consists of 15 residues. V lost 0 bases to trimming and J lost 2 bases, with 9 bases between them. No infections or other immune events were documented during collection. The clonotype was recovered from a person aged 18 to 75 in good health. The chain links TRBV13 to TRBJ2-3; D not resolved. Source material: blood. The CDR3 sequence is CASSLGRGPTDTQYF. As DNA, the CDR3 is TGTGCCAGCAGCTTAGGTCGCGGCCCCACAGATACGCAGTATTTT.